This TCR beta chain originates from a study of T cell responses to AZD1222 COVID-19 vaccine. Study-level results: Distributed over spike, vaccine-associated CD4 TCRs predominated at 160-218 and 743-854. Of spike-specific TCRs, nearly half reportedly target regions left unmutated in variants.

The CDR3 is 15 amino acids. The germline V gene has CDR1 LGHDT and CDR2 YNNKEL (reference sequence). V dropped 4 bases and J dropped 5 bases, with 17 bases sitting between them. A word on this clone: Its antigen remains unknown.

Generated by immunoSEQ multiplex PCR, the TCRdb table keeps only in-frame clones and is missing some. The table lists 120,000 to 150,000 clones, around 89% of them singletons, with 5.1% in the top ten. The source of this sequence is an adult in good health. Material: peripheral blood, obtained on day 0 of AZD1222 vaccination. The chain joins TRBV3-1 (or the pseudogene TRBV3-2) to TRBJ1-1; weak D call: TRBD1 (5 bases). Written as DNA, the CDR3 is TGTGCCAGCAGCCCGATGGGGGTGCCGGGGACTGAAGCTTTCTTT. Translation gives CASSPMGVPGTEAFF.